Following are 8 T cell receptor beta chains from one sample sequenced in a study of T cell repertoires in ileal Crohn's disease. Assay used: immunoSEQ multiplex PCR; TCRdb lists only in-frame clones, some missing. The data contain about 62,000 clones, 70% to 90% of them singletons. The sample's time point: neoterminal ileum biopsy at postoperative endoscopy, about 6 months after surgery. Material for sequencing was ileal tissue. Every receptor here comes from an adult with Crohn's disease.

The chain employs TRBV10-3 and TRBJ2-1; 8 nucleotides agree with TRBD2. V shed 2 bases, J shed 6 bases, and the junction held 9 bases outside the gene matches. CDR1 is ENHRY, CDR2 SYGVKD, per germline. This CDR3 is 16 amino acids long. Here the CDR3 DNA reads TGTGCCATCAGTGAGGTCAGCGGGAGCTTTTTCAATGAGCAGTTCTTC. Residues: CAISEVSGSFFNEQFF.

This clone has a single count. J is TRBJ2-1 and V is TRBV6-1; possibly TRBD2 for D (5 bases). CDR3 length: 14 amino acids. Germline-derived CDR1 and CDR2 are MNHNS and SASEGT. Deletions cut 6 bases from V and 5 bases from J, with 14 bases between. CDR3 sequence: CASSTSFGNNEQFF. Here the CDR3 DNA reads TGTGCCAGCAGCACTAGTTTTGGCAACAATGAGCAGTTCTTC.

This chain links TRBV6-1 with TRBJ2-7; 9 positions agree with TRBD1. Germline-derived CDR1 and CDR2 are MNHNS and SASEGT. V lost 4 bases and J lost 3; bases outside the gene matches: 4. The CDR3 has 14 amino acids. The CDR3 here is CASSAGQGLYEQYV. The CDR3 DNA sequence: TGTGCCAGCAGTGCCGGACAGGGGCTCTACGAGCAGTACGTC.

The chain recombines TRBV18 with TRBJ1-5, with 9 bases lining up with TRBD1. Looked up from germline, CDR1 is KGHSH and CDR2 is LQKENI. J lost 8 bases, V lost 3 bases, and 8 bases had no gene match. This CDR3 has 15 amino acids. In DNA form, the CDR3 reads TGTGCCAGCTCACCGGACAGGGGAATGGCTAAGCCCCAGCATTTT. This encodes CASSPDRGMAKPQHF.

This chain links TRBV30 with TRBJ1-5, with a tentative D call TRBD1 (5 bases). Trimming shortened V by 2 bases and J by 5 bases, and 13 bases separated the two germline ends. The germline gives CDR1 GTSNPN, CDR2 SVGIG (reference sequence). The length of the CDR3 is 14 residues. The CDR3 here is CAWSRAGPDQPQHF. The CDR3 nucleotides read TGTGCCTGGAGTCGGGCAGGGCCTGATCAGCCCCAGCATTTT.

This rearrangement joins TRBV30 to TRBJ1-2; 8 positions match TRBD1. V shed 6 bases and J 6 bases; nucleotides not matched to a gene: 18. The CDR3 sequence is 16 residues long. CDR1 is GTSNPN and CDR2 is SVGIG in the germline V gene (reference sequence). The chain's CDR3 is CACLPRTGIVDHGYTF. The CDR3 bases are TGTGCCTGCCTCCCGCGGACAGGGATAGTGGATCATGGCTACACCTTC.

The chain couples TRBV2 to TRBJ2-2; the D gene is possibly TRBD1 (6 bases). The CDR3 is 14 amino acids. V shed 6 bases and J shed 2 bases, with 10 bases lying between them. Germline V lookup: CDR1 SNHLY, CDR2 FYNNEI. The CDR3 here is CASRRTANTGELFF. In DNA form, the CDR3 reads TGTGCCAGCAGACGGACAGCCAACACCGGGGAGCTGTTTTTT.

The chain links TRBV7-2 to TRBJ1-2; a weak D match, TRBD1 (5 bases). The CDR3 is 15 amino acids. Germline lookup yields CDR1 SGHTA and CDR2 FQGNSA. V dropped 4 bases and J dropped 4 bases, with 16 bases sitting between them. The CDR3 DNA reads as TGTGCCAGCAGCTCCCTACTCACAGGAGTCTATGGCTACACCTTC. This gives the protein CASSSLLTGVYGYTF.